Described below is a single T cell receptor (beta chain) sequence and its context. Its antigen is unknown. The record originates from a study of T cells in tuberculosis. Across the study: T cells were selected with CD1B tetramers loaded with glucose monomycolate.

General study results and limits: A GMM-specific repertoire classifier reached 80% to 90% accuracy, AUROC more than 0.8.

Sequenced by immunoSEQ multiplex PCR; TCRdb stores in-frame clones only, minus some. The table lists around 30,000 clones, approximately 93% of them singletons. Unmatched junction bases numbered 10, after V lost 0 bases and J lost 2 bases. The germline V gene has CDR1 SQVTM and CDR2 ANQGSEA. This CDR3 has 16 residues. This clonotype originated in a donor aged 10-29 years with latent tuberculosis or without tuberculosis infection. This rearrangement joins TRBV29-1 to TRBJ2-7; 7 bases align to TRBD1. The sequenced sample was PBMCs. In nucleotides, the CDR3 is TGCAGCGTTGAAGAATGGAACTCAGGGGGAGCCTACGAGCAGTACTTC. Its translation is CSVEEWNSGGAYEQYF.